These 7 T cell receptor beta chains originate from one sample sequenced in a study of cytomegalovirus exposure and HLA in healthy donors. Researchers ran the PCR with 60 Vbeta and 13 Jbeta primers. Clones were read by immunoSEQ multiplex PCR, and TCRdb kept only the in-frame ones, dropping some. This sample has roughly 120,000 clones, with around 80% found just once. Sequences were obtained from PBMCs. Receptors originate from a human donor in good health.

Here the CDR3 reads CASSYSSLGRHVEQYF. CDR3 nucleotide sequence: TGTGCCAGCAGTTACTCGAGTCTAGGCCGGCATGTGGAGCAGTACTTC. This chain links TRBV6-5 with TRBJ2-7; D not certain. Germline-derived CDR1 and CDR2 are MNHEY and SVGAGI. V was trimmed by 0 bases and J by 7 bases, leaving 19 bases between them. The CDR3 extends over 16 amino acids.

This clone has just one count. The rearrangement joins TRBV6-1 to TRBJ2-3; no reliable D call. This CDR3 spans 14 amino acids. V was clipped by 5 bases and J by 0 bases, with 9 bases between them. Germline values: CDR1 MNHNS, CDR2 SASEGT. CDR3 nucleotides: TGTGCCAGCAGTACCAAAGCTAGCACAGATACGCAGTATTTT. As protein: CASSTKASTDTQYF.

The chain couples TRBV7-9 to TRBJ2-5; a weak D match, TRBD1 (5 bases). CDR3 length equals 14 residues. V gave up 1 base and J gave up 2 bases, with 8 bases separating them. In germline, CDR1 is SEHNR, CDR2 FQNEAQ (reference sequence). CDR3 nucleotide sequence: TGTGCCAGCAGCTTAGTGTACAGGCAAGAGACCCAGTACTTC. Translated: CASSLVYRQETQYF.

The chain employs TRBV11-2 and TRBJ2-1, with D unclear. V lost 5 bases and J lost 4, with 12 bases in between. Germline V lookup: CDR1 SGHAT, CDR2 FQNNGV. CDR3 length: 14 amino acids. The DNA for the CDR3 is TGTGCCAGCAGCCCCGGTGGAGCTTACAATGAGCAGTTCTTC. Translated, it gives CASSPGGAYNEQFF.

The chain carries TRBV6-5 and TRBJ1-1; D is possibly TRBD1 (5 bases). From germline, CDR1 is MNHEY and CDR2 SVGAGI. This CDR3 has 13 amino acids. V was trimmed by 4 bases and J by 1 base, leaving 7 bases between them. CDR3: CASSLDTNTEAFF. In DNA form, the CDR3 reads TGTGCCAGCAGTTTGGACACGAACACTGAAGCTTTCTTT.

This clone was observed a handful of times. CDR3 sequence: CASSSYRGKPYGYTF. The DNA of the CDR3 is TGTGCCAGCAGCTCATACAGGGGGAAGCCCTATGGCTACACCTTC. The chain uses TRBV7-9 and TRBJ1-2; 8 nucleotides align to TRBD1. Germline trimming cut 4 bases from V and 4 bases from J; bases unmatched to any gene: 8. The CDR3 covers 15 residues. Germline loops: CDR1 SEHNR, CDR2 FQNEAQ (reference sequence).

This chain joins TRBV14 and TRBJ2-2; 8 bases match TRBD2. After removal of 5 bases from V and 8 bases from J, the junction contained 4 bases not matched to a gene. Germline CDR1 reads SGHDN; CDR2 reads FVKESK. The CDR3 is 13 amino acids. In nucleotides, the CDR3 is TGTGCCAGCAGCTTAGCGGGGTCTGGGGAGCTGTTTTTT. Translating gives CASSLAGSGELFF.